This T cell receptor (beta chain) was sequenced during a study of T cell responses to AZD1222 COVID-19 vaccine. About the study: Combined were second doses at about 4 or about 12 weeks.

Comments on this clone: Its matching antigen is unknown.

Study-level results: Across the whole spike, CD4 TCRs peaked at regions 160-218 and 743-854. Reportedly, nearly half the spike-specific TCRs target unmutated variant regions. The study identified only six AZD1222 recipients as seropositive at baseline.

Germline trimming cut 5 bases from V and 3 bases from J; bases unmatched to any gene: 7. CDR1 WSHSY and CDR2 SAAADI come from the germline V gene. The CDR3 length is 14 residues. Data came from immunoSEQ multiplex PCR; TCRdb stores just in-frame clones and leaves some out. In the table there are fewer than 85,000 clones, approximately 90% of which are singletons. Material: peripheral blood, obtained on day 0 of AZD1222 vaccination. The chain joins TRBV10-2 to TRBJ2-7; 7 nucleotides line up with TRBD1. This clonotype was obtained from an adult in good health. The CDR3 loop is CASSQTGLSYEQYF. The CDR3 DNA reads as TGCGCCAGCAGTCAGACAGGGCTAAGCTACGAGCAGTACTTC.